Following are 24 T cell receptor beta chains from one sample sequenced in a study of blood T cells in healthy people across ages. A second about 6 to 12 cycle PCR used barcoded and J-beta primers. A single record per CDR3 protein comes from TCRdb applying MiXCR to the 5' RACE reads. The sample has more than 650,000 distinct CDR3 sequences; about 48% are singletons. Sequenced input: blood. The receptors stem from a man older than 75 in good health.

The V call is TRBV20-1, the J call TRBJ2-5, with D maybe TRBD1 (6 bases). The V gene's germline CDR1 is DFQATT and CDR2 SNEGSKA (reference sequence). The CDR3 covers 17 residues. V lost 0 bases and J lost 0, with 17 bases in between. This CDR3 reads CSARDHWDTKYQETQYF. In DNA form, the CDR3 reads TGCAGTGCTAGAGATCATTGGGACACAAAGTACCAAGAGACCCAGTACTTC.

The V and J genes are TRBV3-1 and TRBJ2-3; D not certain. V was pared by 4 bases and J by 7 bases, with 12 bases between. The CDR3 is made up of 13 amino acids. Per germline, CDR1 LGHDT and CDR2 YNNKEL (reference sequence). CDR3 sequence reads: CASSPSDPYTQYF. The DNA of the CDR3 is TGTGCCAGCAGCCCCTCTGATCCGTATACGCAGTATTTT.

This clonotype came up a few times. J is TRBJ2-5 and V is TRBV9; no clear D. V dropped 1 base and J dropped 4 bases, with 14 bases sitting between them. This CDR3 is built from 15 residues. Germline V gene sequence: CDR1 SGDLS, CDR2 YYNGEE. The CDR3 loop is CASSVFTESAETQYF. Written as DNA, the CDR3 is TGTGCCAGCAGCGTATTTACGGAGTCGGCAGAGACCCAGTACTTC.

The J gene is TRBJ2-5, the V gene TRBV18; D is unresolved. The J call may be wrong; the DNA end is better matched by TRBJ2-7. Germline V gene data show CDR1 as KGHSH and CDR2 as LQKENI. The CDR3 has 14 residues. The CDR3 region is CASSPTRVSHEQYF. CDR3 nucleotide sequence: TGTGCCAGCTCACCAACTCGGGTTTCCCACGAGCAGTACTTC.

The CDR3 coding sequence is TGTGCCACCGTTTCTGTTGGTCGAGGGATTGCCTACGAGCAGTACTTC. Translated, it gives CATVSVGRGIAYEQYF. V usage is TRBV24-1 and J usage is TRBJ2-7; tentative D call: TRBD2 (5 bases). Trimming stripped 9 bases from V and 2 bases from J, with 22 bases between. This CDR3 is 16 amino acids long. Germline V gene data show CDR1 as KGHDR and CDR2 as SFDVKD.

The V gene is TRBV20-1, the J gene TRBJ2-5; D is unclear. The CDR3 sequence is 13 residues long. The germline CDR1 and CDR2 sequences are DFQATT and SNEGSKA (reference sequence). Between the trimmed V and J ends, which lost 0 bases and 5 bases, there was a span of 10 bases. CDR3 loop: CSAREPRWETQYF. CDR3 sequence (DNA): TGCAGTGCTAGAGAGCCTCGCTGGGAGACCCAGTACTTC.

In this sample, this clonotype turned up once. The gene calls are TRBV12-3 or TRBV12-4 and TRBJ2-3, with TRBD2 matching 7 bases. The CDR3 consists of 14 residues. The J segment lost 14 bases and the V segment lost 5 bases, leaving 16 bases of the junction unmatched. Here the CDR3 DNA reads TGTGCCAGCAGTGCCAGCGGGGCCCGAGCAAGGGCGTATTTT. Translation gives CASSASGARARAYF.

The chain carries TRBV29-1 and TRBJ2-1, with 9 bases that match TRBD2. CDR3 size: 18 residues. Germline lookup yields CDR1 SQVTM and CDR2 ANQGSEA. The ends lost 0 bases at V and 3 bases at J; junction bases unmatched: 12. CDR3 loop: CSVEDPSLTSGYYNEQFF. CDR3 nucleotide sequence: TGCAGCGTTGAAGATCCCTCTTTGACTAGCGGCTACTACAATGAGCAGTTCTTC.

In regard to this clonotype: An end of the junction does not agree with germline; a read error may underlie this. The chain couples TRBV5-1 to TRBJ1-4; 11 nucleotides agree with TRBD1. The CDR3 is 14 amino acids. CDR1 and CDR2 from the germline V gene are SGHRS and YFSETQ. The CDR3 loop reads CASSLGQGDEKLFF. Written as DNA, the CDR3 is TGTGCCAGCAGTTTGGGACAGGGGGATGAAAAACTGTTTTTT. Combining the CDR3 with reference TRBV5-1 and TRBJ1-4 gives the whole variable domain KAGVTQTPRYLIKTRGQQVTLSCSPISGHRSVSWYQQTPGQGLQFLFEYFSETQRNKGNFPGRFSGRQFSNSRSEMNVSTLELGDSALYLCASSLGQGDEKLFFGSGTQLSVL.

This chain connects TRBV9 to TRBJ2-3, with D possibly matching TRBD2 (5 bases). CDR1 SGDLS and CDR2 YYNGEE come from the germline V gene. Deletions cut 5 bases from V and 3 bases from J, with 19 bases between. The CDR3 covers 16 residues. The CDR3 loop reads CASSRPTGIGTDTQYF. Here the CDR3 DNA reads TGTGCCAGCAGTCGACCCACGGGAATTGGGACAGATACGCAGTATTTT.

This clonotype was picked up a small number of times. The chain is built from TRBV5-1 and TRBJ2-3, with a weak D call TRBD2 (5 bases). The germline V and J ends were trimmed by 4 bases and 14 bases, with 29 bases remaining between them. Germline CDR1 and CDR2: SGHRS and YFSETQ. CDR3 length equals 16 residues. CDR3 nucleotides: TGCGCCAGCAGCCCCAGCACCGGGGAGCAGCACAGATACGCGTATTTT. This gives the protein CASSPSTGEQHRYAYF.

CDR3 DNA: TGTGCCAGCGGCCTTCCCACCGGGGGGAGCTCCTACGAGCAGTACTTC. Its protein product is CASGLPTGGSSYEQYF. The chain carries TRBV7-8 and TRBJ2-7, with 7 bases fitting TRBD2. Trimming cost V 8 bases and J 0 bases; bases outside gene matches: 13. The germline V gene has CDR1 SGHVS and CDR2 FQNEAQ. The CDR3 extends over 16 amino acids. The full variable domain, with the rest looked up from reference TRBV7-8 and TRBJ2-7, is GAGVSQSPRYKVAKRGQDVALRCDPISGHVSLFWYQQALGQGPEFLTYFQNEAQLDKSGLPSDRFFAERPEGSVSTLKIQRTQQEDSAVYLCASGLPTGGSSYEQYFGPGTRLTVT.

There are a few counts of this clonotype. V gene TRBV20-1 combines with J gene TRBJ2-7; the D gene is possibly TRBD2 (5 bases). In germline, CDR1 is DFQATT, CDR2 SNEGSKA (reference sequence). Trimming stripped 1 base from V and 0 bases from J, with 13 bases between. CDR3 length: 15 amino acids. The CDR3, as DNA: TGCAGTGCTAGAGGTGACTATGCCGGCTCCTACGAGCAGTACTTC. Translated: CSARGDYAGSYEQYF.

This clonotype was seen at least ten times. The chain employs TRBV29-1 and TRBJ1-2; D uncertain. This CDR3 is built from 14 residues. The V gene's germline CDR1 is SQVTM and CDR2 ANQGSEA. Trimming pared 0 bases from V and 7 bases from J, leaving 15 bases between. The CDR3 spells CSVEDLDRRSGYTF. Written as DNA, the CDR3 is TGCAGCGTTGAAGATCTCGACCGCCGTTCTGGCTACACCTTC.

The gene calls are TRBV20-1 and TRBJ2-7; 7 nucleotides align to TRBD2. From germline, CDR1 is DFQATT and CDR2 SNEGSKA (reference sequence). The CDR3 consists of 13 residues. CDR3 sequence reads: CSTTSRGGYEQYF. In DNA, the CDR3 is TGCAGCACCACTAGTCGCGGGGGATACGAGCAGTACTTC.

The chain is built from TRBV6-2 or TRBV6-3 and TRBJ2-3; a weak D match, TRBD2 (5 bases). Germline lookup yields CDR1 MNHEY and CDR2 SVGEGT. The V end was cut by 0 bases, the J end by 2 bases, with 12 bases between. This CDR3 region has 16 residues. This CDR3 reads CASSYSSGIPTDTQYF. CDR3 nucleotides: TGTGCCAGCAGTTACTCGTCCGGGATTCCCACAGATACGCAGTATTTT.

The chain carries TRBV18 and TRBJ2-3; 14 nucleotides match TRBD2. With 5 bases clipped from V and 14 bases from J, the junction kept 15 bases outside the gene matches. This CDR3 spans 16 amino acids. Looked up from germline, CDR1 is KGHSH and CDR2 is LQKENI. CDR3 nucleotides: TGTGCCAGCTCATCCGGGACTAGCGGGAGTGACAGATACGCGTATTTT. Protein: CASSSGTSGSDRYAYF.

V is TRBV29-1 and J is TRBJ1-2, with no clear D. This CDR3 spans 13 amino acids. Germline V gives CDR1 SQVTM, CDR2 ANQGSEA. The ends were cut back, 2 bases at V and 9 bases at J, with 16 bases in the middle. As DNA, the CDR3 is TGCAGCGTTGAAAGAGGGAGAGGTAGAAGCTACACCTTC. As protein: CSVERGRGRSYTF.

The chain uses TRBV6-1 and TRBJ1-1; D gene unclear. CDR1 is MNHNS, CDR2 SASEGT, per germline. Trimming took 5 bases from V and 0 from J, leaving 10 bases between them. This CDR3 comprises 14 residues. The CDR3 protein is CASSLDGLNTEAFF. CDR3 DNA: TGTGCCAGCAGTTTAGACGGACTGAACACTGAAGCTTTCTTT.

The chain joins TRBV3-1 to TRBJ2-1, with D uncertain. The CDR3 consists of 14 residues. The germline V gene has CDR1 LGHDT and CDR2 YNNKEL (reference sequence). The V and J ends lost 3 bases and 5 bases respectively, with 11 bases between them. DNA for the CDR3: TGTGCCAGCAGCCACAGCGCTACCCACAATGAGCAGTTCTTC. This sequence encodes CASSHSATHNEQFF.

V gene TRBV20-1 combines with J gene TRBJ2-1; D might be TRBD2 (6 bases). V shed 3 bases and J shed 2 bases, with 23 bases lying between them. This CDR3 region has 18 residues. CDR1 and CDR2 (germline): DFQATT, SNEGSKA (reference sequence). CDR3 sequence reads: CSARLIALGGTPYNEQFF. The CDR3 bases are TGCAGTGCTAGGTTGATCGCCCTAGGCGGGACCCCCTACAATGAGCAGTTCTTC.

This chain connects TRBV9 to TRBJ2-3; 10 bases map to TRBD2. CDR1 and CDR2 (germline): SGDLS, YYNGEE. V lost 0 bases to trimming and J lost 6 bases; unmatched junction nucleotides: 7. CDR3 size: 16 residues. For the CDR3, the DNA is TGTGCCAGCAGCGTAGAAGCGGGAGGGAGGAGGGATACGCAGTATTTT. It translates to CASSVEAGGRRDTQYF. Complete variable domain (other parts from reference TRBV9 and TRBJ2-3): DSGVTQTPKHLITATGQRVTLRCSPRSGDLSVYWYQQSLDQGLQFLIQYYNGEERAKGNILERFSAQQFPDLHSELNLSSLELGDSALYFCASSVEAGGRRDTQYFGPGTRLTVL.

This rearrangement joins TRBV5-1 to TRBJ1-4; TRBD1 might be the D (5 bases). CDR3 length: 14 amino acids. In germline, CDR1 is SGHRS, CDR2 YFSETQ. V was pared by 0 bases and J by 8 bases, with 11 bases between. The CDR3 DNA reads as TGCGCCAGCAGCTTGGCCGACAGCGGAGAAAAACTGTTTTTT. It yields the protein CASSLADSGEKLFF.

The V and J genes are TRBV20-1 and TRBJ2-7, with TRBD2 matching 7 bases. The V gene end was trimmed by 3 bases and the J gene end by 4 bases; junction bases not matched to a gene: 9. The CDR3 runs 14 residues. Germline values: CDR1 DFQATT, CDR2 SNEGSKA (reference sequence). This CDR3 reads CSASLLARRYEQYF. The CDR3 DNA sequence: TGCAGTGCTAGCTTACTAGCGAGGCGGTACGAGCAGTACTTC.